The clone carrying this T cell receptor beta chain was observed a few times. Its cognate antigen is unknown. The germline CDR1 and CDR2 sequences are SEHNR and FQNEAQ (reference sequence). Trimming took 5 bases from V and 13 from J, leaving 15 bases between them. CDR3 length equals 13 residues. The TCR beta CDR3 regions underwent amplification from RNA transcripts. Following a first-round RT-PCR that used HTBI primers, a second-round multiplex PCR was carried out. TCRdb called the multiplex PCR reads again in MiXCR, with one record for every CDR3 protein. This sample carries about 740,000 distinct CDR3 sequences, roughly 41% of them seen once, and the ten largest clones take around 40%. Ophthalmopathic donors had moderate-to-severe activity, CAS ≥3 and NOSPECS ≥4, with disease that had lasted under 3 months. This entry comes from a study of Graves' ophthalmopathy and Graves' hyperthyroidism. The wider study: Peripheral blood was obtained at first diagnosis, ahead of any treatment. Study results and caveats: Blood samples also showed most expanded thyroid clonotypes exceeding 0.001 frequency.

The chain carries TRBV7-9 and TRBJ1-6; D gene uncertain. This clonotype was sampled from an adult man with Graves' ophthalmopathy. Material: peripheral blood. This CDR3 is CASSQDAGNPLHF. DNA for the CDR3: TGTGCCAGCAGCCAAGATGCAGGAAACCCCCTCCACTTT. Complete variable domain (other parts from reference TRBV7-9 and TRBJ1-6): DTGVSQNPRHKITKRGQNVTFRCDPISEHNRLYWYRQTLGQGPEFLTYFQNEAQLEKSRLLSDRFSAERPKGSFSTLEIQRTEQGDSAMYLCASSQDAGNPLHFGNGTRLTVT.